The sequence of this TCR beta chain was determined in a study of blood T cell repertoires in COVID-19 (dated by TCRdb to about 2020). The study in broad terms: The collaborator samples originated in the United States, Italy and Spain and spanned the acute and convalescent phases of COVID-19. Where available, HLA class I and class II types were obtained from metadata supplied by the sample provider rather than from assay-based typing. The samples were drawn from two sources: the first 160 participants of the ongoing ImmuneRACE study, and 1,200 or so subjects contributed by 6 global collaborators. The dataset comprised deeply sampled blood TCRbeta repertoires from subjects exposed to, actively infected with, or recovered from COVID-19. The prospective study material was composed of cDNA or gDNA derived from T cells, B-cell-depleted T cells, or PBMCs. A freely available public database, intended as a resource for researchers studying the immune response to SARS-CoV-2, is where the repertoires were released. A de-identified subject ID, COVID-19 status, age in years and sex were almost always included in the sample metadata.

The research as a whole found: Clinical and demographic metadata were provided uncurated, with the amount varying by source and participant.

Participants in the prospective study were aged roughly 18 to 100 years, lived in about two dozen United States geographic areas, and enrolled through a virtual design. In the prospective study, participants were assigned to cohorts based on the clinical history participants reported in a screening survey and a study questionnaire. In the prospective study, mobile phlebotomists collected whole blood, serum and a nasopharyngeal or oropharyngeal swab from each participant. Over a roughly 2-month period, participants in the prospective study had the option of providing additional blood draws and questionnaires. Prospective study blood samples were shipped either frozen or at room temperature before DNA extraction. TCRbeta CDR3 regions were amplified from genomic DNA by means of the immunoSEQ Assay, a bias-controlled multiplex PCR. Per the original workflow: Nucleated cell counts per sample were estimated from amplification of reference gene primers within the assay. Sequence reads were collapsed and filtered to measure the absolute abundance of every unique TCRbeta CDR3 rearrangement. For each sample, productive Simpson clonality was calculated as the square root of Simpson's diversity index across productive rearrangements. This is the immuneACCESS table as TCRdb keeps it, with only in-frame sequences that have V and J called. A part of the clones is gone; compared with another copy, unresolved V genes explain less than half, and the rest is unexplained. The V and J calls and the clone size are those of that table, but D and trimming were determined from the DNA. This sample gives about 82,000 clones in total; approximately 90% of them show up just once. The ten largest clonotypes hold approximately 1.2% of the sample.

V gives up 10 bases and J gives up 6 bases, and the segment between their germline ends measures 16 bases. The germline V gene (reference sequence) yields MNHEY for CDR1 and SMNVEV for CDR2. The CDR3 runs 14 residues from the cysteine to the phenylalanine. Just the 42-base CDR3 DNA is kept, in frame starting at base 1. Concerning this clone: No antigen is known for it. No much larger clone exists at a distance of one base, and base qualities are not known.

Recombination joined TRBV27 with TRBJ1-6; tentative D gene TRBD1, with 5 bases matching. The sequenced material came from PBMCs or T cells enriched from blood (not recorded which). The TCR comes from a woman aged 45-59 years with acute COVID-19. The CDR3 protein: CATREGSSNSPLHF. The nucleotide sequence reads as follows: TGTGCCACCAGGGAGGGGAGCAGTAATTCACCCCTCCACTTT.